What follows are 13 T cell receptor beta chains derived from one specimen sequenced in a study of beta chain features in type 1 diabetes. Reverse transcription of all isolated RNA meant that expressed TCRB transcripts were sequenced. Libraries were prepared by immunoSEQ multiplex PCR; TCRdb keeps only in-frame clonotypes and omits some of them. Here the sample spans roughly 450,000 clones, more than 11% being singletons. What was sequenced was naive CD4+ T cells from blood. The receptors derive from a man aged 30 to 39 in good health.

The table lists this clone with many counts. The chain has TRBV30 and TRBJ2-7, with D possibly matching TRBD1 (6 bases). The CDR3 contains 13 residues. In germline, CDR1 is GTSNPN, CDR2 SVGIG (reference sequence). V dropped 1 base and J dropped 4 bases, with 11 bases sitting between them. CDR3 sequence (DNA): TGTGCCTGGAGTGAGGGACAAACTTACGAGCAGTACGTC. Amino acids: CAWSEGQTYEQYV.

This chain connects TRBV9 to TRBJ1-3; D is unclear. The CDR3 length is 15 residues. The germline V gene has CDR1 SGDLS and CDR2 YYNGEE. The V and J ends lost 1 base and 0 bases respectively, with 8 bases between them. The CDR3 loop is CASSVTDRSGNTIYF. CDR3 in DNA: TGTGCCAGCAGCGTAACGGATCGCTCTGGAAACACCATATATTTT.

The chain is built from TRBV29-1 and TRBJ2-7; 7 bases are a match to TRBD2. Germline-derived CDR1 and CDR2 are SQVTM and ANQGSEA. This CDR3 is 14 amino acids long. With V trimmed by 6 bases and J by 1 base, 9 bases remained unmatched. For the CDR3, the DNA is TGCAGCGTCACGAGAACGGGGGGATCCTACGAGCAGTACTTC. Its protein is CSVTRTGGSYEQYF.

Regarding this clone: Other nucleotide sequences from this sample produce the same CDR3. V usage is TRBV5-1 and J usage is TRBJ2-5, with 9 bases identical to TRBD2. V dropped 5 bases and J dropped 5; count of bases not matched to a gene: 7. The CDR3 covers 14 residues. The germline V gene has CDR1 SGHRS and CDR2 YFSETQ. CDR3 region: CASSSGTSRETQYF. The CDR3 nucleotides read TGCGCCAGCAGTTCCGGGACTAGCCGTGAGACCCAGTACTTC.

Only a few counts were recorded for this clone. This sequence joins TRBV25-1 and TRBJ2-7; a weak D match, TRBD2 (5 bases). Germline V gene data show CDR1 as MGHDK and CDR2 as SYGVNS. The CDR3 runs to 12 residues. The CDR3 nucleotides are TGTGCGGCGGAGGCAGGACCTTACGAGCAGTACTTC. Translating it yields CAAEAGPYEQYF.

The rearrangement uses TRBV25-1 and TRBJ1-6; D gene ambiguous. The V gene's germline CDR1 is MGHDK and CDR2 SYGVNS. The CDR3 runs 15 residues. Trimming took 6 bases from V and 7 from J, leaving 16 bases between them. This CDR3 is CASRGVDWRNSPLHF. In nucleotides, the CDR3 is TGTGCCAGCAGGGGAGTAGATTGGAGGAATTCACCCCTCCACTTT.

V and J are TRBV29-1 and TRBJ1-4; unclear D gene. Germline assignment: CDR1 SQVTM and CDR2 ANQGSEA. The CDR3 is 13 amino acids. Deletions cut 7 bases from V and 5 bases from J, with 14 bases between. The CDR3 sequence is CSASAGVNEKLFF. The CDR3 nucleotides are TGCAGCGCCTCTGCAGGAGTAAATGAAAAACTGTTTTTT.

This clone was seen a few times. The rearrangement joins TRBV15 to TRBJ2-2; 9 bases agree with TRBD1. There are 16 residues in the CDR3. The germline V gene encodes CDR1 LNHNV and CDR2 YYDKDF (reference sequence). Trimming cost V 0 bases and J 4 bases; bases outside gene matches: 3. The CDR3 sequence: CATSRDRQGVTGELFF. CDR3 bases: TGTGCCACCAGCAGAGATCGACAGGGGGTCACCGGGGAGCTGTTTTTT.

This clone was found once. The rearrangement links TRBV30 to TRBJ1-1; possible D gene TRBD1, 5 bases. Germline assignment: CDR1 GTSNPN and CDR2 SVGIG (reference sequence). The germline V and J ends were trimmed by 5 bases and 9 bases, with 16 bases remaining between them. CDR3 length equals 12 residues. The CDR3 coding sequence is TGTGCCTGGGGGGGAGGATCCTTGAAAGCTTTCTTT. Residues: CAWGGGSLKAFF.

This clone appeared a few times. The rearrangement links TRBV7-9 to TRBJ2-3; D not resolved. Germline assignment: CDR1 SEHNR and CDR2 FQNEAQ (reference sequence). The V gene lost 0 bases and the J gene lost 1 base, with 8 bases spanning the gap. This CDR3 contains 15 residues. Here the CDR3 reads CASSLAELGTDTQYF. The CDR3 nucleotides read TGTGCCAGCAGCTTAGCCGAGTTGGGCACAGATACGCAGTATTTT.

This clone occurred a few times. This chain connects TRBV14 to TRBJ1-2; TRBD1 matches 10 bases. The CDR3 covers 13 residues. Germline CDR1 and CDR2: SGHDN and FVKESK. V gave up 6 bases and J gave up 6 bases; unmatched junction bases: 4. The CDR3 protein is CASSLDRGHGYTF. CDR3 DNA sequence: TGTGCCAGCAGTCTTGACAGGGGGCATGGCTACACCTTC.

The V call is TRBV18, the J call TRBJ2-3, with 9 bases lining up with TRBD1. This CDR3 spans 18 amino acids. Looked up from germline, CDR1 is KGHSH and CDR2 is LQKENI. J lost 2 bases, V lost 6 bases, and 15 bases had no gene match. CDR3 nucleotide sequence: TGTGCCAGCTCTCACATCGGGTTGGGACAGGGATCCACAGATACGCAGTATTTT. Translated: CASSHIGLGQGSTDTQYF.

The chain joins TRBV11-2 to TRBJ2-1; no clear D. Trimming cost V 5 bases and J 5 bases, with 10 bases left between them. The CDR3 covers 13 residues. The germline gives CDR1 SGHAT, CDR2 FQNNGV. The CDR3 sequence: CASSPDNDNEQFF. CDR3 coding DNA: TGTGCCAGCAGCCCTGACAATGACAATGAGCAGTTCTTC.